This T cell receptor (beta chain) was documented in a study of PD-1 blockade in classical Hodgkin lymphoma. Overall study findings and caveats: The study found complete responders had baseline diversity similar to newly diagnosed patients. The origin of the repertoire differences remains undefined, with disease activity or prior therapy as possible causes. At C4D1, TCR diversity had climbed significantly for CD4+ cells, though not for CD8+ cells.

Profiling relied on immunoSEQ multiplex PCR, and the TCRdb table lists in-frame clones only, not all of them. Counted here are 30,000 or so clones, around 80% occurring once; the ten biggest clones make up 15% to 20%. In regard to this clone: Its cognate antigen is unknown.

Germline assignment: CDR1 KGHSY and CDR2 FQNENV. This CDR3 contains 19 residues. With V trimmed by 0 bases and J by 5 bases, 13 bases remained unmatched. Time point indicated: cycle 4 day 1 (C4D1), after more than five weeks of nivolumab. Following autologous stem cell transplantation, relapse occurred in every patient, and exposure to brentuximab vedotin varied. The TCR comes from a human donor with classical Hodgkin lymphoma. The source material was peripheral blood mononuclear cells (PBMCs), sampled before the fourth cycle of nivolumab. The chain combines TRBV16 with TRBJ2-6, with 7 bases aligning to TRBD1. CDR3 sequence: CASSQSIKGQRSRANVLTF. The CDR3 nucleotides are TGTGCCAGCAGCCAATCTATTAAGGGACAGCGCAGTCGGGCCAACGTCCTGACTTTC.